This TCR beta chain originates from a study of beta chain features in type 1 diabetes. Findings of the study overall: Naive, central memory and Treg TCRB repertoires appeared more alike in patients than in healthy donors. Among patients with Type 1 diabetes, TCRB CDR3s were moderately but significantly shorter in every one of the four CD4+ subsets.

Per donor, one heparinised blood draw averaged around 120 mL. V dropped 3 bases and J dropped 1 base, with 8 bases sitting between them. The CDR3 contains 15 residues. Germline V CDR1 and CDR2: SGHRS, YFSETQ. Every isolated RNA sample was fully reverse transcribed, so sequencing captured expressed TCRB transcripts. Assay: immunoSEQ multiplex PCR; the TCRdb copy retains only in-frame clones and omits some. The repertoire holds 160,000 or so clones, with roughly 8% as singletons. This clone was seen a handful of times. Antigen: not known. J is TRBJ2-6 and V is TRBV5-1; D gene uncertain. The sequence was obtained from a young woman with type 1 diabetes. The sequencing sample was made of central memory CD4+ T cells from blood. CDR3 coding DNA: TGCGCCAGCAGCTCCGCAGGATCTGGGGCCAACGTCCTGACTTTC. Translating it yields CASSSAGSGANVLTF.